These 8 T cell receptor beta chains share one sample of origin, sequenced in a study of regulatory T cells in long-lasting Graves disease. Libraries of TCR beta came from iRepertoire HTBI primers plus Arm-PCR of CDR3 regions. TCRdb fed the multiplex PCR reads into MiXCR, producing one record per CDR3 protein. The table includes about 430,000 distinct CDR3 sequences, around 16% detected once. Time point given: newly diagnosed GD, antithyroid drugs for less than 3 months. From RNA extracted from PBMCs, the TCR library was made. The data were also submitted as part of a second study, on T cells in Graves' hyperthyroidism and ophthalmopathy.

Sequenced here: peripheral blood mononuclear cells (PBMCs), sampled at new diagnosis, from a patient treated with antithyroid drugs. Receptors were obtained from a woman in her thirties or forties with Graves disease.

The chain's CDR3 is CASSGTGSEKLFF. CDR3 bases: TGCGCCAGCAGCGGGACAGGGAGTGAAAAACTGTTTTTT. The chain carries TRBV5-1 and TRBJ1-4, with TRBD1 matching 9 bases. The CDR3 has 13 amino acids. CDR1 SGHRS and CDR2 YFSETQ come from the germline V gene. J was trimmed by 7 bases and V by 4 bases; bases with no gene match: 2.

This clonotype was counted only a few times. DNA of the CDR3: TGTGCCAGCAGCTTCACACCCGTACTTCCGGAGAACACTGAAGCTTTCTTT. As protein: CASSFTPVLPENTEAFF. V gene TRBV7-3 combines with J gene TRBJ1-1; D not certain. Trimming took off 3 bases at V and 1 base at J, with 18 bases between the two ends. Per the germline V gene, CDR1 is SGHTA and CDR2 is FQGTGA. The CDR3 contains 17 residues.

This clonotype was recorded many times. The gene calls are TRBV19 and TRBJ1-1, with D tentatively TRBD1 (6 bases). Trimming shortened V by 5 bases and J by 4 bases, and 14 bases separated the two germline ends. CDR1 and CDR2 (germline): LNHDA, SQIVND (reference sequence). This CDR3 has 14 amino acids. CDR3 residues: CASSLQGGGTEAFF. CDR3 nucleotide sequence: TGTGCCAGTAGTTTACAGGGAGGGGGCACTGAAGCTTTCTTT.

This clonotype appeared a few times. The chain's CDR3 is CASTQPRRLEGGNTEAFF. DNA for the CDR3: TGTGCCAGCACCCAACCTCGACGTCTTGAGGGCGGTAACACTGAAGCTTTCTTT. The chain couples TRBV5-6 to TRBJ1-1; no reliable D call. The CDR3 is 18 residues long. Germline CDR1 SGHDT, CDR2 YYEEEE. V dropped 6 bases and J dropped 2 bases, with 26 bases sitting between them.

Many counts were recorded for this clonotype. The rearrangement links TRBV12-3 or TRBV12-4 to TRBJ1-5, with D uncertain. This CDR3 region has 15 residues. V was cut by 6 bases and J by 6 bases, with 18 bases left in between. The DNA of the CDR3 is TGTGCCAGCAGCCTTGATGGATACGGCGTTCAGCCCCAGCATTTT. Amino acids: CASSLDGYGVQPQHF.

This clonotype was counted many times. The CDR3 here is CSASNAKGKTQYF. CDR3 bases: TGCAGTGCTAGTAACGCGAAGGGCAAGACCCAGTACTTC. J is TRBJ2-5 and V is TRBV20-1; D remains ambiguous. The germline V gene encodes CDR1 DFQATT and CDR2 SNEGSKA (reference sequence). The length of the CDR3 is 13 residues. V lost 3 bases and J lost 6, with 14 bases in between.

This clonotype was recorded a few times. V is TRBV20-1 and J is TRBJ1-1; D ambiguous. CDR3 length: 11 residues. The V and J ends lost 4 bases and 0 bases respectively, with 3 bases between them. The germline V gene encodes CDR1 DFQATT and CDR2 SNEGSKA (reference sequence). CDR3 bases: TGCAGTGCTATGCTGAACACTGAAGCTTTCTTT. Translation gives CSAMLNTEAFF.

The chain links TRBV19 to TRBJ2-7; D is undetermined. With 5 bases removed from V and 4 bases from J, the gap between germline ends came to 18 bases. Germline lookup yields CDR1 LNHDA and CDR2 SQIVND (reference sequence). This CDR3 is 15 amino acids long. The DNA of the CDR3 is TGTGCCAGTAGTCCCTCTGTCCCACCCTCATACGAGCAGTACTTC. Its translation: CASSPSVPPSYEQYF.